The 10 T cell receptor beta chains in this list originate from one sample, sequenced in a study of blood T cell repertoires in COVID-19 (dated by TCRdb to the early 2020s). The protocol used for the library was the immunoSEQ multiplex PCR assay. TCRdb provides this immuneACCESS table in a form limited to in-frame rearrangements. Some clones are lacking; in checked studies, under half of them reflect an unresolved V gene, and why the rest are absent is not known. The sample contains a few hundred thousand clones, about nine tenths of them found a single time. In total, the top ten clones hold less than 3.5% of the sample. Material for sequencing was PBMCs or T cells enriched from blood (not recorded which). These receptors all come from a woman aged 45-59 years who had been exposed to COVID-19.

The chain employs TRBV4-2 and TRBJ2-5; TRBD2 matches 9 bases. V lost 0 bases, J lost 5 bases, and 7 bases stayed unmatched. This CDR3 has 16 amino acids. Germline values: CDR1 LGHNA, CDR2 YNFKEQ. The CDR3 DNA reads as TGTGCCAGCAGCCAAGATTTGGCGGGGGGGGTTGAGACCCAGTACTTC. Translated, it gives CASSQDLAGGVETQYF.

The V and J genes are TRBV6-5 and TRBJ1-5; 7 bases agree with TRBD1. This CDR3 has 13 residues. CDR1 is MNHEY, CDR2 SVGAGI, per germline. With V trimmed by 6 bases and J by 3 bases, 2 bases remained unmatched. CDR3 nucleotides: TGTGCCAGCAGCAGGGGGTACAATCAGCCCCAGCATTTT. This translates into CASSRGYNQPQHF.

This rearrangement joins TRBV5-4 to TRBJ1-6, with D maybe TRBD1 (6 bases). The V and J ends lost 4 bases and 9 bases respectively, with 17 bases between them. The CDR3 sequence is 15 residues long. CDR1 and CDR2 (germline): SGHNT, YYREEE (reference sequence). As DNA, the CDR3 is TGTGCCAGCAGCCTAGGACAGATACCCCCTTCACCCCTCCACTTT. Its translation is CASSLGQIPPSPLHF.

J is TRBJ1-3 and V is TRBV28; D gene ambiguous. Trimming pared 3 bases from V and 6 bases from J, leaving 6 bases between. CDR1 MDHEN and CDR2 SYDVKM come from the germline V gene. This CDR3 is built from 12 residues. Here the CDR3 reads CASSLGSNTIYF. The CDR3 DNA reads as TGTGCCAGCAGTTTGGGCTCAAACACCATATATTTT.

This clone has a handful of counts. This rearrangement joins TRBV30 to TRBJ2-1; 11 bases agree with TRBD1. This CDR3 has 14 amino acids. The ends lost 4 bases at V and 3 bases at J; junction bases unmatched: 2. Germline V gene data show CDR1 as GTSNPN and CDR2 as SVGIG (reference sequence). CDR3 nucleotide sequence: TGTGCCTGGACCGGGACAGGGGGCTACAATGAGCAGTTCTTC. This encodes CAWTGTGGYNEQFF.

This rearrangement joins TRBV5-1 to TRBJ1-6, with D tentatively TRBD1 (5 bases). The CDR3 covers 15 residues. V was cut by 3 bases and J by 2 bases, with 9 bases left in between. CDR1 SGHRS and CDR2 YFSETQ come from the germline V gene. The CDR3: CASSSDTPYNSPLHF. Written as DNA, the CDR3 is TGCGCCAGCAGCTCGGACACCCCCTATAATTCACCCCTCCACTTT.

The chain employs TRBV24-1 and TRBJ1-1; 9 bases line up with TRBD1. V was clipped by 4 bases and J by 5 bases; unmatched bases: 19. CDR1 is KGHDR and CDR2 is SFDVKD in the germline V gene. The CDR3 has 19 amino acids. CDR3 sequence reads: CATSDPNSGTGPLSTEAFF. CDR3 nucleotide sequence: TGTGCCACCAGTGACCCAAATTCCGGGACAGGGCCTCTGTCGACTGAAGCTTTCTTT.

The chain is built from TRBV6-5 and TRBJ2-3; 11 positions match TRBD1. Germline-derived CDR1 and CDR2 are MNHEY and SVGAGI. J gave up 4 bases and V 7 bases, and 7 bases lay outside the gene matches. CDR3 size: 15 residues. The CDR3 is CASTSGTGGADTQYF. The DNA for the CDR3 is TGTGCCAGCACCTCCGGGACAGGGGGGGCAGATACGCAGTATTTT.

This rearrangement joins TRBV19 to TRBJ1-4; D is unresolved. Trimming shortened V by 11 bases and J by 6 bases, and 10 bases separated the two germline ends. Germline-derived CDR1 and CDR2 are LNHDA and SQIVND (reference sequence). CDR3 size: 11 residues. The CDR3 spells CAVRSDEKLFF. CDR3 coding DNA: TGTGCCGTCCGGTCTGATGAAAAACTGTTTTTT.

V and J are TRBV5-1 and TRBJ2-7; 10 bases are shared with TRBD1. The V segment lost 2 bases and the J segment 6 bases; nucleotides outside the gene matches: 5. The length of the CDR3 is 14 residues. The V gene's germline CDR1 is SGHRS and CDR2 YFSETQ. This CDR3 reads CASSFSGTGVEQYF. The CDR3 DNA reads as TGCGCCAGCAGCTTCTCCGGGACAGGGGTCGAGCAGTACTTC.